Shown below are 18 T cell receptor beta chains from a single sample sequenced in a study of OX40 agonist ivuxolimab in advanced cancers. This table comes from immunoSEQ multiplex PCR, and its TCRdb copy is limited to in-frame clones, with some not included. The sample has 57,000 or so clones; 80% to 85% are singletons. Sequenced material: CD4+ or CD8+ T cells sorted from blood, taken in a trial of the OX40 agonist ivuxolimab. These receptors came from an adult with an advanced solid tumor such as melanoma, head and neck, liver or kidney cancer.

The V gene is TRBV6-1, the J gene TRBJ1-5, with D hard to call. The germline CDR1 and CDR2 sequences are MNHNS and SASEGT. The CDR3 consists of 14 residues. V lost 11 bases and J lost 3, with 17 bases in between. The CDR3 reads CAAEDGQSNQPQHF. As DNA, the CDR3 is TGTGCCGCAGAAGACGGTCAGTCCAATCAGCCCCAGCATTTT.

The rearrangement links TRBV6-5 to TRBJ1-1, with D possibly being TRBD1 (6 bases). The CDR3 totals 15 residues. The V gene lost 0 bases and the J gene lost 3 bases, with 11 bases spanning the gap. The germline V gene has CDR1 MNHEY and CDR2 SVGAGI. The CDR3 nucleotides read TGTGCCAGCAGTTACTCCCGGACAGCTTACACTGAAGCTTTCTTT. This translates into CASSYSRTAYTEAFF.

V and J are TRBV7-9 and TRBJ2-2; D remains unclear. The germline CDR1 and CDR2 sequences are SEHNR and FQNEAQ (reference sequence). The length of the CDR3 is 16 residues. V was clipped by 1 base and J by 1 base, with 10 bases between them. CDR3: CASSLDPAKNTGELFF. The CDR3 DNA sequence: TGTGCCAGCAGCTTAGATCCAGCGAAGAACACCGGGGAGCTGTTTTTT. The variable domain in full, with the rest retrieved from reference TRBV7-9 and TRBJ2-2, is DTGVSQNPRHKITKRGQNVTFRCDPISEHNRLYWYRQTLGQGPEFLTYFQNEAQLEKSRLLSDRFSAERPKGSFSTLEIQRTEQGDSAMYLCASSLDPAKNTGELFFGEGSRLTVL.

The chain carries TRBV30 and TRBJ2-1, with D unclear. V was cut by 2 bases and J by 3 bases, with 11 bases left in between. Germline V lookup: CDR1 GTSNPN, CDR2 SVGIG (reference sequence). CDR3 length equals 14 residues. The CDR3 nucleotides are TGTGCCTGGAGTACGACGGTACACTACAATGAGCAGTTCTTC. Translating it yields CAWSTTVHYNEQFF. The full variable domain, completed using reference TRBV30 and TRBJ2-1, is SQTIHQWPATLVQPVGSPLSLECTVEGTSNPNLYWYRQAAGRGLQLLFYSVGIGQISSEVPQNLSASRPQDRQFILSSKKLLLSDSGFYLCAWSTTVHYNEQFFGPGTRLTVL.

A word on this clone: A read error may produce the germline difference seen at one junction end. This sequence joins TRBV7-9 and TRBJ2-7; 11 positions match TRBD1. This CDR3 comprises 13 residues. The V gene's germline CDR1 is SEHNR and CDR2 FQNEAQ (reference sequence). Here the CDR3 DNA reads TGTGCCAGCAAGGGACAGGGGGTTTACGCGCAGTACTTC. It codes for CASKGQGVYAQYF. Variable domain in full (rest from reference TRBV7-9 and TRBJ2-7): DTGVSQNPRHKITKRGQNVTFRCDPISEHNRLYWYRQTLGQGPEFLTYFQNEAQLEKSRLLSDRFSAERPKGSFSTLEIQRTEQGDSAMYLCASKGQGVYAQYFGPGTRLTVT.

V usage is TRBV28 and J usage is TRBJ1-2; D is unresolved. With 7 bases removed from V and 2 bases from J, the gap between germline ends came to 8 bases. This CDR3 comprises 12 residues. Germline CDR1 and CDR2: MDHEN and SYDVKM. CDR3 coding DNA: TGTGCCAGCAAGACACCAAACTATGGCTACACCTTC. It translates to CASKTPNYGYTF.

CDR3 bases: TGTGCCAGTAGTATAGCCACCACGGGCACAGATACGCAGTATTTT. Encoded protein: CASSIATTGTDTQYF. The chain couples TRBV19 to TRBJ2-3; D gene unclear. CDR1 is LNHDA and CDR2 is SQIVND in the germline V gene (reference sequence). Trimming stripped 1 base from V and 1 base from J, with 9 bases between. The CDR3 runs to 15 residues.

V and J are TRBV11-2 and TRBJ2-1; D is undetermined. Looked up from germline, CDR1 is SGHAT and CDR2 is FQNNGV. Between the trimmed V and J ends, which lost 3 bases and 7 bases, there was a span of 16 bases. The CDR3 has 15 residues. The CDR3 bases are TGTGCCAGCAGCTTTAAGCCGGCCATGAGGAATGAGCAGTTCTTC. This translates into CASSFKPAMRNEQFF.

The count of this clone is one. The J gene is TRBJ2-7, the V gene TRBV15; D gene uncertain. V was clipped by 0 bases and J by 6 bases, with 9 bases between them. This CDR3 is 13 amino acids long. Germline V gene lookup returns CDR1 LNHNV and CDR2 YYDKDF (reference sequence). CDR3 coding DNA: TGTGCCACCAGCAGAGAAAGGGTCGGCGAGCAGTACTTC. Translation: CATSRERVGEQYF.

The gene calls are TRBV7-9 and TRBJ2-7; 12 bases align to TRBD2. Per the germline V gene, CDR1 is SEHNR and CDR2 is FQNEAQ (reference sequence). The CDR3 runs to 15 residues. Germline trimming cut 5 bases from V and 5 bases from J; bases unmatched to any gene: 7. Written as DNA, the CDR3 is TGTGCCAGCAGCCCCTCCCTAGCGGGGGGGGACGAGCAGTACTTC. Translated, it gives CASSPSLAGGDEQYF.

The V call is TRBV19, the J call TRBJ2-1; 7 bases are a match to TRBD2. The trim removed 3 bases at V and 3 bases at J, leaving 2 bases unmatched. The CDR3 loop spans 14 amino acids. Germline assignment: CDR1 LNHDA and CDR2 SQIVND (reference sequence). CDR3 bases: TGTGCCAGTAGTATGACGGGAGGCTACAATGAGCAGTTCTTC. This sequence encodes CASSMTGGYNEQFF.

The chain is built from TRBV9 and TRBJ2-5; tentative D call: TRBD2 (5 bases). TRBJ2-7 explains the end of the DNA better; the J call may be wrong. The CDR3 has 14 amino acids. Per germline, CDR1 SGDLS and CDR2 YYNGEE. CDR3: CASSVGEPSYEQYF. In DNA, the CDR3 is TGTGCCAGCAGCGTCGGGGAGCCGTCCTACGAGCAGTACTTC.

The count of this clone is one. The chain uses TRBV2 and TRBJ1-3; D call uncertain. The CDR3 loop spans 16 amino acids. Trimming stripped 2 bases from V and 0 bases from J, with 11 bases between. Per the germline V gene, CDR1 is SNHLY and CDR2 is FYNNEI. This CDR3 is CASSERSANSGNTIYF. CDR3 nucleotide sequence: TGTGCCAGCAGTGAAAGATCGGCAAACTCTGGAAACACCATATATTTT.

This clone was detected only a few times. V gene TRBV5-1 combines with J gene TRBJ1-1; a weak D match, TRBD1 (5 bases). CDR3 length: 14 residues. Germline CDR1 reads SGHRS; CDR2 reads YFSETQ. V was clipped by 4 bases and J by 3 bases, with 13 bases between them. The CDR3 region has the DNA TGCGCCAGCAGCCCGGGGGACTACCACACTGAAGCTTTCTTT. Its translation: CASSPGDYHTEAFF.

This chain links TRBV10-1 with TRBJ2-1; D perhaps matches TRBD1 (5 bases). Trimming stripped 2 bases from V and 4 bases from J, with 12 bases between. CDR1 and CDR2 from the germline V gene are WNHNN and SYGVQD (reference sequence). The CDR3 is made up of 15 amino acids. CDR3 sequence reads: CASSEGRGGYNEQFF. DNA of the CDR3: TGCGCCAGCAGTGAGGGAAGGGGCGGATACAATGAGCAGTTCTTC.

J is TRBJ1-2 and V is TRBV28; D perhaps matches TRBD1 (5 bases). CDR1 is MDHEN, CDR2 SYDVKM, per germline. V was shortened by 2 bases and J by 8 bases, with 18 bases between the two germline ends. This CDR3 has 15 residues. CDR3 sequence reads: CASSLATGLFGGYTF. The CDR3 DNA sequence: TGTGCCAGCAGTTTAGCTACAGGCCTTTTTGGGGGCTACACCTTC.

This clone qualifies as medium-sized. V and J are TRBV10-1 and TRBJ2-7, with TRBD2 matching 8 bases. Germline CDR1 reads WNHNN; CDR2 reads SYGVQD (reference sequence). J gave up 4 bases and V 3 bases, and 11 bases lay outside the gene matches. The length of the CDR3 is 16 residues. The CDR3 bases are TGCGCCAGCAGTGAACTGCGGGGGGTGACCATTTACGAGCAGTACTTC. Its protein product is CASSELRGVTIYEQYF.

This clone was seen just once. The V call is TRBV11-2, the J call TRBJ1-2, with a tentative D call TRBD1 (6 bases). V was pared by 5 bases and J by 6 bases, with 22 bases between. Germline V gives CDR1 SGHAT, CDR2 FQNNGV. The CDR3 consists of 16 residues. The CDR3 loop reads CASSLGRGGRGNGYTF. The CDR3 nucleotides read TGTGCCAGCAGCCTAGGCAGGGGAGGGAGGGGAAATGGCTACACCTTC.